The present TCR beta chain was sequenced within a study of cytomegalovirus exposure and HLA in healthy donors (dated by TCRdb to 2016 to 2017). For the wider study: According to an earlier analysis of 550 to 700 of the donors, 150 million to 200 million T cells yielded 117 million unique TCR beta sequences and about 280 Gb of sequence data. An early release that covered fewer than 800 HLA-typed donors contained about 290 gigabases of sequencing data and approximately 85 million unique TCR sequences. Of the 300 to 450 genotyped donors, 65% to 90% fell in the genetic ancestry cluster associated with self-reported Caucasian donors. The study was designed to test whether signatures of past pathogen exposure could be identified by cataloging public T cell receptors. The T cell repertoires of 700 or so subjects were profiled by immunosequencing and related to cytomegalovirus serostatus. Besides the first cohort of around 700 subjects, a separate validation cohort made up of some 110 different subjects was used. The study combined high-throughput TCR immunosequencing, statistical association of individual TCRs with disease status, and machine learning to predict cytomegalovirus infection status. To study patterns of TCR occurrence, a later analysis re-analyzed previously published TCR beta repertoires from 666 donors and added high-resolution HLA genotyping. In the later analysis, no new phenotypic data were used to find candidate immune exposures; instead, reliance was placed on TCR beta sequences and their occurrence across donors. To decide whether each TCR beta V gene segment behaved as functional or pseudogenic, an earlier analysis of approximately 590 of the donors relied on high-throughput TCR beta sequencing. Alongside the repertoire data, information on donor age, sex, ethnicity and CMV serostatus was compiled. In a later genetic analysis, genome-wide SNP genotypes for about 65% of the 666 donors were used, and that subset was treated as a discovery cohort. All discovery cohort repertoires had been generated on a single sequencing platform. Class I and class II HLA loci were covered by the typing at four-digit resolution. The number of donors typed differed by locus, with roughly 620-630 for A, B, C, DRB1 and DQB1, around 520 for DQA1, about 610 for DPA1, and some 470 for DPB1. A few DR-DQ haplotypes were treated as single units for association and clustering because of strong linkage in the cohort. Across around 400 genotyped donors of the cohort, an average of about 240,000 unique TCR beta nucleotide sequences per donor were sequenced, and 15% to 20% of those sequences were non-productive. Results and caveats for the whole study, not just this receptor: Roughly uniform sequencing depth across donors was assumed in presence/absence analyses, although this assumption may not hold. Some IMGT-functional V segments, including TRBV6-2 and TRBV6-3, could not be distinguished by the 87-base-pair reads and were therefore excluded. In the study, approximately 150 TCR beta chains were listed as associated with cytomegalovirus. A group of highly shared sequence variants was considered likely to be a technical artifact of the sequencing pipeline. While some public TCRs were present in many individuals, most TCR sequences turned up only very rarely across donors. Correlated functional status among segregating V segments might reflect linkage disequilibrium, but an unknown experimental factor could not be ruled out. In a later analysis, HLA-associated TCR beta chains were found to be more clonally expanded and to have lower generation probabilities than equally common non-associated chains. Several of the top co-occurrence clusters appeared to be linked to parvovirus B19, influenza, CMV and Epstein-Barr virus, according to a later analysis. Cytomegalovirus status was reported to be diagnosed by the classifier with high specificity and sensitivity in both the original and validation cohorts. In vitro tests confirmed that a few of the cytomegalovirus-associated TCR beta chains recognize cytomegalovirus antigens. In an earlier analysis of about 600 of the donors, most TCR beta V segments appeared in productive rearrangements about 90% or about 30% of the time, broadly matching IMGT annotations. According to a later analysis, most CMV-associated TCR beta chains appeared to be HLA-restricted, and the HLA associations seemed to be driven largely by CMV exposure. In this cohort, only TCR beta chains were sequenced, and detectable features were limited by the absence of alpha or paired-chain data. A further reported finding was that TCR beta sequences accurately predicted the HLA-A and HLA-B alleles for most subjects in the first cohort. At a false discovery rate of 0.05, a later analysis linked roughly 17,000 TCR beta sequences to specific HLA alleles. In a later genetic analysis, fewer N-insertions in productive TCRs were reported among donors in an Asian-associated ancestry cluster than the approximately 710-donor mean. Because some donors lacked HLA typing at each locus, the association tests relied only on the typed subset. For the cohort, immune exposure information was limited to CMV serostatus. The authors suggested that the approach could potentially be extended to other disease states and immunological phenotypes. Strong co-occurrence of HLA alleles, especially DR and DQ, made assigning TCR associations to individual alleles difficult. About 15 rarely observed V segments, including chromosome 9 orphons, were excluded from the earlier analysis of a few hundred of the donors because counts were too low. In a later genetic analysis, a missense DCLRE1C variant was associated with V-gene and J-gene trimming of TCR beta chains, and the association was replicated in an independent cohort. In a later analysis, TCR association rates were found to vary across HLA loci, with the most associated TCRs seen for DRB1 alleles and the fewest for HLA-C alleles.

Library preparation used the immunoSEQ multiplex PCR assay. The multiplex PCR relied on a mix of 60 forward primers for TCR Vbeta segments and 13 reverse primers for TCR Jbeta segments. Amplification of the CDR3 region of rearranged TCR beta genes was performed with a multiplex PCR assay on genomic DNA. Amplified TCR beta libraries were sequenced as 87-base-pair reads on the Illumina HiSeq System. In the authors' own workflow: A later analysis tallied around 82 million unique TCR beta chains across the 640 or so repertoires, and roughly 11 million of those chains were shared by two or more donors. To remove PCR and sequencing errors, raw reads were error-corrected and collapsed into unique sequences using a nearest-neighbor algorithm that merged closely related sequences. Alignment of CDR3 sequences to IMGT reference sequences was used to assign V, D and J gene segments. For a sequence to be retained, at least a six-nucleotide match to both a V gene segment and a J gene segment was required. A rearrangement was called productive if the CDR3 had no stop codons and remained in frame with V and J, and every other rearrangement was called non-productive. CDR3 was defined by IMGT convention, running from the second conserved V-encoded cysteine to the conserved J-encoded phenylalanine. The earlier analysis of about 610 of the donors excluded any sequence lacking an unambiguous match to a single V gene segment. In an earlier analysis of about 590 of the donors, a V segment was called functional when productive rearrangements were above 56.7%, and segregating when the standard deviation between donors exceeded 5%. A statistical classification framework was developed to diagnose cytomegalovirus status using the catalog of TCR beta chain sequences. In a later analysis, TCR nucleotide sequences were compared against IMGT/GENE-DB human TR gene sequences so that V and J genes could be assigned. The TCRdist pipeline was used in a later analysis to assign CDR3 sequences and most-parsimonious VDJ recombination scenarios. In a later analysis, each TCR beta chain was defined by its CDR3 amino acid sequence together with its V-gene family, and reads lacking a unique V-gene family were excluded. In a later analysis, 450 to 600 highly shared, low-generation-probability nucleotide sequences were removed to address suspected cross-contamination and a sequencing artifact. In a later analysis, a clonal expansion index for each public chain was calculated from normalized within-repertoire ranks of inferred template counts. Generation probabilities in a later analysis came from a VDJ recombination model fitted to out-of-frame rearrangements, and those results were checked against IGoR. In a later analysis, TCR-TCR, TCR-HLA and TCR-CMV co-occurrence was scored with hypergeometric tests, and a repertoire-size bias correction was applied to TCR pairs. To estimate false discovery rates, a later analysis permuted the HLA or CMV assignments 20 times. A later analysis grouped co-occurring TCRs with DBSCAN, adding TCRdist sequence similarity when clustering within HLA-allele-positive subsets. For co-occurrence clustering, repertoires with fewer than 30,000 or more than 120,000 public chains were excluded, along with about five repertoires with anomalous nucleotide sharing. TCRdb retrieved this table from immuneACCESS and kept in-frame rearrangements only. Not all clones are present; in checked studies, unresolved V genes account for under half, and no reason is known for the remainder. V and J calls and clone size are those listed in that table; D and trimming were worked out from the DNA. The sample records 90,000 to 130,000 clones, around 70% of which are singletons. The top ten clones comprise around 8.2% of the sample.

Comment on this clone: Its cognate antigen has yet to be identified. No base-level quality is on record; no much larger clone is a single base apart.

Counted from cysteine to phenylalanine, this CDR3 has 16 amino acids. Of all the DNA, just the CDR3 is kept, 48 bases in frame from base 1. The germline V gene supplies CDR1 ENHRY and CDR2 SYGVKD. Compared with germline, V lacks 3 bases and J lacks 3 bases; bases without a gene match: 6. The cohort comprised hundreds of healthy bone marrow donors. At the time of sampling, every cohort member was nominally healthy, though immune exposures that went unrecorded were likely present. The donor tested CMV seropositive, placing the donor among the 290 or so seropositive members of the cohort. A peripheral blood sample was provided by each donor, and peripheral blood mononuclear cells were used for TCR beta sequencing. Genomic DNA was extracted from the blood cell samples with the Qiagen DNeasy Blood Extraction Kit.

The receptor was isolated from a man between 25 and 39 years old in good health and CMV-seropositive. Material for sequencing was PBMCs. The sequence links TRBV10-3 to TRBJ1-3; 9 bases in the junction line up with TRBD1. The CDR3 loop reads CAISDHGQGSGNTIYF. The sequence in DNA is TGTGCCATCAGTGATCATGGACAGGGGAGTGGAAACACCATATATTTT.